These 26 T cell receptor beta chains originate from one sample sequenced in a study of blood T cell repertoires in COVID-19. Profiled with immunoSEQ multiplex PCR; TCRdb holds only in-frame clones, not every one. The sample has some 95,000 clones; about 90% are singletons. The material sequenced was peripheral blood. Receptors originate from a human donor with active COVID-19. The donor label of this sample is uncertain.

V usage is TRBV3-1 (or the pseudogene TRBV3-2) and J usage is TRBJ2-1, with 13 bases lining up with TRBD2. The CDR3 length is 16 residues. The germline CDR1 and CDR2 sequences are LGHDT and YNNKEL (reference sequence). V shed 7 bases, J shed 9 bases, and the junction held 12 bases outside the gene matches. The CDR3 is CASTPLAGGPIGEQFF. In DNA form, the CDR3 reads TGTGCCAGCACCCCACTAGCGGGGGGGCCAATTGGTGAGCAGTTCTTC.

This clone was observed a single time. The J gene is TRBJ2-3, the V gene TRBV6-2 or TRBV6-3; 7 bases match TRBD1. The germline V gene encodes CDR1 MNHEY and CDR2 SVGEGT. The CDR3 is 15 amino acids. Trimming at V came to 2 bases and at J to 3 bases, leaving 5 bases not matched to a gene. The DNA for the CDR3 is TGTGCCAGCAGTTACGCAGGGGGTTGGACAGATACGCAGTATTTT. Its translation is CASSYAGGWTDTQYF.

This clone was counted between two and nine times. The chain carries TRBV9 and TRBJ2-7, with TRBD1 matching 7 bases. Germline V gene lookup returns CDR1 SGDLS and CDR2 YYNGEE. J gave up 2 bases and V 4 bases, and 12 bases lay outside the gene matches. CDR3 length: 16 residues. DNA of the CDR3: TGTGCCAGCAGCCCACAGGGGCCGATTGTTCCCTACGAGCAGTACTTC. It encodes CASSPQGPIVPYEQYF.

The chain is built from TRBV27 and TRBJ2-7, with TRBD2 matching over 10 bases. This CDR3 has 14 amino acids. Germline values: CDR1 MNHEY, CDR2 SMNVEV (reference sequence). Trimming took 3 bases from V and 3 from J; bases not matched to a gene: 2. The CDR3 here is CASSFQRGGYEQYF. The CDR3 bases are TGTGCCAGCAGTTTCCAGCGGGGGGGCTACGAGCAGTACTTC.

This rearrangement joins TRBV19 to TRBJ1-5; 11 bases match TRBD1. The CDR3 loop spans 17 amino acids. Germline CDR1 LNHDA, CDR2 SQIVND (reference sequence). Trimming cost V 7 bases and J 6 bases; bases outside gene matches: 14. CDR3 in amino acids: CASNRYGQGAPSQPQHF. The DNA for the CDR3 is TGTGCCAGTAATCGGTACGGACAGGGGGCCCCCTCTCAGCCCCAGCATTTT. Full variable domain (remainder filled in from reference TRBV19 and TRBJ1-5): DGGITQSPKYLFRKEGQNVTLSCEQNLNHDAMYWYRQDPGQGLRLIYYSQIVNDFQKGDIAEGYSVSREKKESFPLTVTSAQKNPTAFYLCASNRYGQGAPSQPQHFGDGTRLSIL.

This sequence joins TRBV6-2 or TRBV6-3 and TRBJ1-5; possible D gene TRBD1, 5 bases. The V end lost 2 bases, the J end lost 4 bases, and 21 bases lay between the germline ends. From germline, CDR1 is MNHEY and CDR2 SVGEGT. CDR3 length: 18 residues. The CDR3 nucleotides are TGTGCCAGCAGTTACCTAGCTTTGGGGGGTGAATTTAATCAGCCCCAGCATTTT. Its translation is CASSYLALGGEFNQPQHF.

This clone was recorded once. This CDR3 is CAISRGRSLYEQYF. For the CDR3, the DNA is TGTGCCATCTCTAGGGGCAGGAGCCTCTACGAGCAGTACTTC. The chain links TRBV10-3 to TRBJ2-7; D may be TRBD1 (5 bases). V lost 8 bases and J 3 bases, leaving 17 bases between the germline ends. The V gene's germline CDR1 is ENHRY and CDR2 SYGVKD. This CDR3 is 14 amino acids long.

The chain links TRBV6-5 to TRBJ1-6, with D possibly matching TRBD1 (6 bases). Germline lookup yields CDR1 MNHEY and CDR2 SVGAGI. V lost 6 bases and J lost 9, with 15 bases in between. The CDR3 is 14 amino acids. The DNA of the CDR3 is TGTGCCAGCAGGGCCTCAGGGGATGGTTCACCCCTCCACTTT. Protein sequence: CASRASGDGSPLHF.

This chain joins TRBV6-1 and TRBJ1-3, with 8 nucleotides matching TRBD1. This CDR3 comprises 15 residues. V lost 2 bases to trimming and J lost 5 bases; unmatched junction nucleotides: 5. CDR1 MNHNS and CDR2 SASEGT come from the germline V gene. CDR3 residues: CASSERRTGRNTIYF. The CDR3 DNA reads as TGTGCCAGCAGTGAACGTCGGACAGGGAGAAACACCATATATTTT.

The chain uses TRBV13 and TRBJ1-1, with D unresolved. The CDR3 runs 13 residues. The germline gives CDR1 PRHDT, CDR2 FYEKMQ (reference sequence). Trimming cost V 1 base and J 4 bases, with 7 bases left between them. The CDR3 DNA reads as TGTGCCAGCAGCTTAGTCGGTCCCACTGAAGCTTTCTTT. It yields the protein CASSLVGPTEAFF.

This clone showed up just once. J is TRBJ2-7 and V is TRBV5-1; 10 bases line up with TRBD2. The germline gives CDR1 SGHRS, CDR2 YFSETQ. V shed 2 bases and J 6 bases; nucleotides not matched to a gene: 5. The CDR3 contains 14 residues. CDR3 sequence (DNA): TGCGCCAGCAGCTTTAGCGGGGGGTCGTCCGAGCAGTACTTC. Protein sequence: CASSFSGGSSEQYF.

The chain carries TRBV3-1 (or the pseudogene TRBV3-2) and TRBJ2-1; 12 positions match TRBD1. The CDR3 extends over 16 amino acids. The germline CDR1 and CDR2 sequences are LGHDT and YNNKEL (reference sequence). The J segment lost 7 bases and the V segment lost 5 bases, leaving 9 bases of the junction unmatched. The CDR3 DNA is TGTGCCAGCAGCGAAAGTCCGGGACAGGGGGCAAATGAGCAGTTCTTC. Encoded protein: CASSESPGQGANEQFF.

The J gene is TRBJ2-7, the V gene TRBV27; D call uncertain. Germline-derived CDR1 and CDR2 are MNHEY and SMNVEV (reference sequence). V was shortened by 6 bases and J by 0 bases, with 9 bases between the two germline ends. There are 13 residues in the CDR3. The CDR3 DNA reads TGTGCCAGCAGCCCCGGGTCCTCCTACGAGCAGTACTTC. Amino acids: CASSPGSSYEQYF.

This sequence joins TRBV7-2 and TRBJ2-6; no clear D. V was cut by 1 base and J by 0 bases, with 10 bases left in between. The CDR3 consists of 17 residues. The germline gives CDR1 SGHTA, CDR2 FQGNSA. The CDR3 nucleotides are TGTGCCAGCAGCTTAGTCGGTCTCAACTCTGGGGCCAACGTCCTGACTTTC. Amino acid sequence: CASSLVGLNSGANVLTF.

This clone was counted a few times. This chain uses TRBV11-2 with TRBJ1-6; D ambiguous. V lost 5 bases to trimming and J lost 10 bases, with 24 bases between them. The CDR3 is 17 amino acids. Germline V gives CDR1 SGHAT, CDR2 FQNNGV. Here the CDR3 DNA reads TGTGCCAGCAGCCCCCTGAGAACCCGGGAAAGAGGGTCACCCCTCCACTTT. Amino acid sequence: CASSPLRTRERGSPLHF.

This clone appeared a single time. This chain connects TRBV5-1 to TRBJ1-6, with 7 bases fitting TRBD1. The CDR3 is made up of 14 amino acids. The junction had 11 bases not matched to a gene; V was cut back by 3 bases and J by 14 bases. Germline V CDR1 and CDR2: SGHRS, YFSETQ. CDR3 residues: CASSSGTALEALHF. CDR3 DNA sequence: TGCGCCAGCAGCTCCGGGACAGCGCTTGAAGCCCTCCACTTT.

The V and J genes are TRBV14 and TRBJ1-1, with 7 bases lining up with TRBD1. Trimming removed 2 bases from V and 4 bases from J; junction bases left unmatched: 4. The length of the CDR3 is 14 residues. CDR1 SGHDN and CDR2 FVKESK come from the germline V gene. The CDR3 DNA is TGTGCCAGCAGCCAACAGGGGGGAAGCACTGAAGCTTTCTTT. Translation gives CASSQQGGSTEAFF.

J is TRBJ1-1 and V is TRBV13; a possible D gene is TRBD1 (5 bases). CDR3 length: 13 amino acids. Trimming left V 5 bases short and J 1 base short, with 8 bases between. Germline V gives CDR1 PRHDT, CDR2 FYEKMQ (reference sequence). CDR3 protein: CASSATENTEAFF. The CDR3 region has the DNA TGTGCCAGCAGCGCGACAGAGAACACTGAAGCTTTCTTT.

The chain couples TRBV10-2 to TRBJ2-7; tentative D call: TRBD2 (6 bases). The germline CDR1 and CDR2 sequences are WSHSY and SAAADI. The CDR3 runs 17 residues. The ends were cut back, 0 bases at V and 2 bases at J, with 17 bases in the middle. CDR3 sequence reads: CASSESELGGLAYEQYF. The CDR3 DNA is TGCGCCAGCAGTGAGTCGGAATTGGGGGGATTGGCCTACGAGCAGTACTTC.

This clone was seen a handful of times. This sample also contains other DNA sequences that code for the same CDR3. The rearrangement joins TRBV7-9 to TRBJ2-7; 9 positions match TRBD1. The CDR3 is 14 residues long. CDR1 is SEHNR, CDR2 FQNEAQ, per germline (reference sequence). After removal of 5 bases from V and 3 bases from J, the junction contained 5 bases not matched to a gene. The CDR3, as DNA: TGTGCCAGCAGCCTCCGGGACAGGGTCTACGAGCAGTACTTC. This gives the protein CASSLRDRVYEQYF.

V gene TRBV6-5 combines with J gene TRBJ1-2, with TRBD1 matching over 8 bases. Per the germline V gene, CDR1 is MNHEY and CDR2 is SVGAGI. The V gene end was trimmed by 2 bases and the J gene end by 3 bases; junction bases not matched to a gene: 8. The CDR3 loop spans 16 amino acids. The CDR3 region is CASSYVGQGAYYGYTF. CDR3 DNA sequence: TGTGCCAGCAGTTACGTAGGCCAGGGGGCCTACTATGGCTACACCTTC.

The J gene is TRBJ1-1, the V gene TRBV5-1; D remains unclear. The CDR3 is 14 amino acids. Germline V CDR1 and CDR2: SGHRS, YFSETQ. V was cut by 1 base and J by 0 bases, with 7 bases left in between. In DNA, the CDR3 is TGCGCCAGCAGCTTGAACGGGATGAACACTGAAGCTTTCTTT. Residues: CASSLNGMNTEAFF.

CDR3 region: CASSLVFAGPNTGELFF. CDR3 sequence (DNA): TGTGCCAGCAGCTTAGTGTTCGCGGGCCCGAACACCGGGGAGCTGTTTTTT. This sequence joins TRBV7-8 and TRBJ2-2; D perhaps matches TRBD2 (5 bases). Germline V gene data show CDR1 as SGHVS and CDR2 as FQNEAQ. This CDR3 comprises 17 residues. The ends were cut back, 1 base at V and 0 bases at J, with 12 bases in the middle.

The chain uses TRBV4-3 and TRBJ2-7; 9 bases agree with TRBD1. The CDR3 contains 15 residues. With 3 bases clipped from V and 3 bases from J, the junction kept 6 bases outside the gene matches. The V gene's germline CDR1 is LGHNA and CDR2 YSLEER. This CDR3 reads CASSQIPGQGYEQYF. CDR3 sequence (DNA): TGCGCCAGCAGCCAGATCCCGGGACAGGGCTACGAGCAGTACTTC.

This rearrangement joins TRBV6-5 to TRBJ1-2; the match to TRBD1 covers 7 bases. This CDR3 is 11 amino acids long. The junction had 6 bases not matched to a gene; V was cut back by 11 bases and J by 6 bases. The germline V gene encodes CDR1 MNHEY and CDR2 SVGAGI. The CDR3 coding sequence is TGTGCCGGTACAGGGGAAGATGGCTACACCTTC. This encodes CAGTGEDGYTF.

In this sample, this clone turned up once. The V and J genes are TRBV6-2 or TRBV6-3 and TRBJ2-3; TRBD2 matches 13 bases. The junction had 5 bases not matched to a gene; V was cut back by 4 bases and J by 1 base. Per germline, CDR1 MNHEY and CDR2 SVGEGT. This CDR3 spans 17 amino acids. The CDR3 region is CASSSRLAGGRTDTQYF. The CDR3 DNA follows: TGTGCCAGCAGTTCCAGACTAGCGGGGGGCCGCACAGATACGCAGTATTTT.